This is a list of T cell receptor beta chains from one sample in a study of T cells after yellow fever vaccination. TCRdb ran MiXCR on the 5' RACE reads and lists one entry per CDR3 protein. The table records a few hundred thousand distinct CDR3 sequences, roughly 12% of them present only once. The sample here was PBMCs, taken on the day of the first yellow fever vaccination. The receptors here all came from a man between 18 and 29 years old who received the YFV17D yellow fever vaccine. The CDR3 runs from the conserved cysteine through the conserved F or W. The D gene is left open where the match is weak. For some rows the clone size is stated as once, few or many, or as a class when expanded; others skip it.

cdr3_nt: TGCGCCAGCAGCCGGGGGCCGGGACAGAGTAATTCACCCCTCCACTTT
cdr3_aa: CASSRGPGQSNSPLHF
clone_size: .
d_call: TRBD1
v_call: TRBV4-1
j_call: TRBJ1-6

cdr3_nt: TGCGCCAGCAGCCAAGTCCGGGGGCTGGATGAAAAACTGTTTTTT
cdr3_aa: CASSQVRGLDEKLFF
clone_size: .
d_call: .
v_call: TRBV4-3
j_call: TRBJ1-4

cdr3_nt: TGTGCCAGCAGCCGAGAGCCCCATAGCAATCAGCCCCAGCATTTT
cdr3_aa: CASSREPHSNQPQHF
clone_size: .
d_call: .
v_call: TRBV7-9
j_call: TRBJ1-5

cdr3_nt: TGCAGCGTGACAGGAACGGGGGGAAACACCATATATTTT
cdr3_aa: CSVTGTGGNTIYF
clone_size: few
d_call: .
v_call: TRBV29-1
j_call: TRBJ1-3

cdr3_nt: TGTGCCAGCAGCTTAGTGCGGGGGGGCCAATACAATGAGCAGTTCTTC
cdr3_aa: CASSLVRGGQYNEQFF
clone_size: many
d_call: TRBD2
v_call: TRBV7-2
j_call: TRBJ2-1

cdr3_nt: TGTGCCAGCAGCCTAGTAGGACAGGGAGACGAGACCCAGTACTTC
cdr3_aa: CASSLVGQGDETQYF
clone_size: few
d_call: TRBD1
v_call: TRBV3-1
j_call: TRBJ2-5

cdr3_nt: TGTGCCAGCAGCCTTTACGATTATCATGAGCAGTTCTTC
cdr3_aa: CASSLYDYHEQFF
clone_size: .
d_call: .
v_call: TRBV11-2
j_call: TRBJ2-1

cdr3_nt: TGTGCCAGCAGCCTGTGGACAGGGGCCCCAGCGGGAAACATTCAGTACTTC
cdr3_aa: CASSLWTGAPAGNIQYF
clone_size: few
d_call: TRBD1
v_call: TRBV11-2
j_call: TRBJ2-4

cdr3_nt: TGCAGTGCTAGAGGAGACAGAGGATCACCCCTCCACTTT
cdr3_aa: CSARGDRGSPLHF
clone_size: .
d_call: .
v_call: TRBV20-1
j_call: TRBJ1-6

cdr3_nt: TGTGCCAGCAGTTCAGACCCCGGGGGCAATCAGCCCCAGCATTTT
cdr3_aa: CASSSDPGGNQPQHF
clone_size: .
d_call: .
v_call: TRBV12-3/TRBV12-4
j_call: TRBJ1-5

cdr3_nt: TGTGCCAGCAGTTCATCTGGGACTAGTGAAGAGACCCAGTACTTC
cdr3_aa: CASSSSGTSEETQYF
clone_size: few
d_call: TRBD2
v_call: TRBV11-3
j_call: TRBJ2-5

cdr3_nt: TGTGCCAGCAGTGAGAATATTAGAGTTGGCTACACCTTC
cdr3_aa: CASSENIRVGYTF
clone_size: .
d_call: .
v_call: TRBV2
j_call: TRBJ1-2

cdr3_nt: TGTGCCAGCAGCAACCGGGACAGGGGACGCGAGCAGTTCTTC
cdr3_aa: CASSNRDRGREQFF
clone_size: few
d_call: TRBD1
v_call: TRBV6-2/TRBV6-3
j_call: TRBJ2-1

cdr3_nt: TGTGCCACCCTGCAGGGGAACTATGGCTACACCTTC
cdr3_aa: CATLQGNYGYTF
clone_size: few
d_call: .
v_call: TRBV7-9
j_call: TRBJ1-2

cdr3_nt: TGTGCCAGCAGCGACGGAGGGGCTACGCAGTATTTT
cdr3_aa: CASSDGGATQYF
clone_size: many
d_call: .
v_call: TRBV28
j_call: TRBJ2-3